The text below deals with one T cell receptor (beta chain). It was with random hexamers that 0.5 to 1 ug RNA was reverse transcribed. Amplification of TCR beta CDR3 used immunoSEQ multiplex PCR across 54 Vbeta and 13 Jbeta. Each CDR3 protein is one row after TCRdb ran MiXCR on the immunoSEQ multiplex PCR reads. The sample holds approximately 280,000 distinct CDR3 sequences, approximately 81% seen once. This sample stems from a study of CD8 T cells in Susac syndrome. The multiple sclerosis controls comprised treatment-naive patients whose relapsing-remitting disease was stable or active. Isolation of CD8+ and CD4+ T cells was performed negatively, whereas enrichment of TEMRA cells was done by FACS. V lost 6 bases to trimming and J lost 4 bases, with 13 bases between them. The CDR3 totals 14 residues. The germline CDR1 and CDR2 sequences are ENHRY and SYGVKD.

This clonotype was sampled from a human donor with multiple sclerosis. Sequencing used CD8+ T cells from PBMCs. J is TRBJ1-3 and V is TRBV10-3, with D possibly being TRBD1 (6 bases). CDR3 amino acids: CAISPTGPGNTIYF. The CDR3 nucleotides are TGTGCCATCAGCCCGACAGGTCCGGGAAACACCATATATTTT.